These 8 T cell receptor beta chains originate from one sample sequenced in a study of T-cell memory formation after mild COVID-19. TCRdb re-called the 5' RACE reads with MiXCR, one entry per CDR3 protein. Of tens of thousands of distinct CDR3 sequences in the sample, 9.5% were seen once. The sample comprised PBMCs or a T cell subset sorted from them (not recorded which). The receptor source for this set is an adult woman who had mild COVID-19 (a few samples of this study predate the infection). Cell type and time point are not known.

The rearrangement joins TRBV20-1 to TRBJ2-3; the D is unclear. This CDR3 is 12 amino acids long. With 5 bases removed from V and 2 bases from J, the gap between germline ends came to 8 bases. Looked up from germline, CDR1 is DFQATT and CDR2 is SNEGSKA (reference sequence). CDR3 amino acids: CSARSPTDTQYF. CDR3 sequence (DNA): TGCAGTGCTCGGAGTCCCACAGATACGCAGTATTTT.

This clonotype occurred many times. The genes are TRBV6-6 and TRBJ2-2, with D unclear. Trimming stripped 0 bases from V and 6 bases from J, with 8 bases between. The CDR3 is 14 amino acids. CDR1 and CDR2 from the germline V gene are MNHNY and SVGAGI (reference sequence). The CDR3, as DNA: TGTGCCAGCAGTTACTCGTGGGGTGCCGGGGAGCTGTTTTTT. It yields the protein CASSYSWGAGELFF.

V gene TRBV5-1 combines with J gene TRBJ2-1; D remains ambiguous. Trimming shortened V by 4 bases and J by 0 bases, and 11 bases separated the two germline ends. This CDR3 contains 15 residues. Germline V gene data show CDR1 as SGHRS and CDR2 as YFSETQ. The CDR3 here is CASSLDISSYNEQFF. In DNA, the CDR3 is TGCGCCAGCAGCCTAGATATCAGCTCCTACAATGAGCAGTTCTTC. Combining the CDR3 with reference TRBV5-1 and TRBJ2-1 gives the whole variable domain KAGVTQTPRYLIKTRGQQVTLSCSPISGHRSVSWYQQTPGQGLQFLFEYFSETQRNKGNFPGRFSGRQFSNSRSEMNVSTLELGDSALYLCASSLDISSYNEQFFGPGTRLTVL.

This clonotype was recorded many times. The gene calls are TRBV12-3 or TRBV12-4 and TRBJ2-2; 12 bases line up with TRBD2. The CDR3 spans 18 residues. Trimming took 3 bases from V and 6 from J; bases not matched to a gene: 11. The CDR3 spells CASSFLSSGGAVAGELFF. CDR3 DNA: TGTGCCAGCAGTTTTTTATCTAGCGGGGGGGCGGTCGCCGGGGAGCTGTTTTTT.

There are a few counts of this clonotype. The CDR3 sequence: CSASRTGQETQYF. CDR3 bases: TGCAGTGCTAGTCGAACAGGACAAGAGACCCAGTACTTC. The genes are TRBV20-1 and TRBJ2-5; D may be TRBD1 (5 bases). Trimming left V 3 bases short and J 2 bases short, with 10 bases between. This CDR3 contains 13 residues. CDR1 and CDR2 (germline): DFQATT, SNEGSKA (reference sequence).

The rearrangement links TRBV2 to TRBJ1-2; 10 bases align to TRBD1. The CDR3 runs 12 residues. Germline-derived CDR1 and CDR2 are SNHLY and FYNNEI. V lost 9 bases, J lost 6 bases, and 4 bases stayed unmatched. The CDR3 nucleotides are TGTGCCAGTAGACAGGGGGCGAATGGCTACACCTTC. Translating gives CASRQGANGYTF.

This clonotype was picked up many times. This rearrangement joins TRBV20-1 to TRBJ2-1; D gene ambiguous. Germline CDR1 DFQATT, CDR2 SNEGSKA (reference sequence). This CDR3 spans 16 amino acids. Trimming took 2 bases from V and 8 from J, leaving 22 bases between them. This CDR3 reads CSARTEGGLRSDEQFF. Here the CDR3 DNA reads TGCAGTGCTAGAACTGAAGGCGGCCTGAGAAGCGATGAGCAGTTCTTC.

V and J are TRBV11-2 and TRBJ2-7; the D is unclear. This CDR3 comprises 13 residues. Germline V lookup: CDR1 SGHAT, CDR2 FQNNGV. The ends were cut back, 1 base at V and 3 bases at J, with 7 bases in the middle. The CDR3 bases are TGTGCCAGCAGCTTAGGTCCAGGCTACGAGCAGTACTTC. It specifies CASSLGPGYEQYF.